These 30 T cell receptor beta chains were sequenced from one sample in a study of response to subunit inactivated influenza vaccine. Each CDR3 protein gets one entry after TCRdb re-called the RT-PCR reads with MiXCR. The sample shows more than 550,000 distinct CDR3 sequences, roughly 10% of them seen only once. This same sample was also part of a study on T cells expressing NK-cell markers. That source adds: cDNA encoding TCR beta was synthesized via 5'RACE template switching incorporating UMIs.

The material was PBMCs from blood, obtained on the day of vaccination. The receptors were sampled from a man in his fifties who received an inactivated influenza vaccine.

J is TRBJ1-2 and V is TRBV4-2, with TRBD1 matching 7 bases. J gave up 7 bases and V 3 bases, and 14 bases lay outside the gene matches. This CDR3 has 16 residues. Germline CDR1 LGHNA, CDR2 YNFKEQ. The CDR3 sequence: CASSQRNHRGQAGYTF. The CDR3 bases are TGTGCCAGCAGCCAGCGAAACCACAGGGGTCAAGCTGGCTACACCTTC.

In its sample, this clonotype was seen many times. The DNA of the CDR3 is TGTGCCAGCAGTGGGACTAGGGCTGGCGAGCAGTACTTC. Translated: CASSGTRAGEQYF. The chain recombines TRBV2 with TRBJ2-7; 7 nucleotides line up with TRBD2. The J segment lost 6 bases and the V segment lost 4 bases, leaving 6 bases of the junction unmatched. The V gene's germline CDR1 is SNHLY and CDR2 FYNNEI. CDR3 length equals 13 residues.

The table lists this clonotype with many counts. V and J are TRBV2 and TRBJ2-1, with 8 bases matching TRBD2. This CDR3 spans 17 amino acids. The germline V gene encodes CDR1 SNHLY and CDR2 FYNNEI. The J segment lost 4 bases and the V segment lost 9 bases, leaving 17 bases of the junction unmatched. DNA for the CDR3: TGTGCCAGTAGACCCCCCTCTGGCGGGGGGCGATACAATGAGCAGTTCTTC. It translates to CASRPPSGGGRYNEQFF.

The gene calls are TRBV5-1 and TRBJ2-7; D possibly corresponds to TRBD2 (5 bases). This CDR3 is built from 14 residues. Trimming cost V 4 bases and J 7 bases, with 18 bases left between them. Germline CDR1 and CDR2: SGHRS and YFSETQ. CDR3 in amino acids: CASSLRRGLGEQYF. DNA of the CDR3: TGCGCCAGCAGCCTCCGCCGGGGATTGGGGGAGCAGTACTTC.

This clonotype was recorded a few times. The chain is built from TRBV12-3 or TRBV12-4 and TRBJ2-7, with 12 positions matching TRBD1. The CDR3 has 15 amino acids. V trimming: 8 bases; J trimming: 5 bases; junction bases outside the gene matches: 10. Written as DNA, the CDR3 is TGTGCCAGCCGCCCTACCGGGACAGGGGGCCACGAGCAGTACTTC. The encoded protein is CASRPTGTGGHEQYF.

This clonotype was detected only a few times. The chain joins TRBV20-1 to TRBJ1-2; D is perhaps TRBD1 (5 bases). Germline V gives CDR1 DFQATT, CDR2 SNEGSKA (reference sequence). This CDR3 is built from 14 residues. The V gene lost 2 bases and the J gene lost 4 bases, with 14 bases spanning the gap. The CDR3 DNA reads as TGCAGTGCTAGAACAGGAGCCTACTCCTATGGCTACACCTTC. It codes for CSARTGAYSYGYTF.

This clonotype was counted a few times. The V gene is TRBV16, the J gene TRBJ1-2, with D tentatively TRBD1 (6 bases). In germline, CDR1 is KGHSY, CDR2 FQNENV. V gave up 0 bases and J gave up 8 bases, with 13 bases separating them. The CDR3 length is 14 residues. The CDR3 coding sequence is TGTGCCAGCAGCCAATCCTCAGGGGCAGGCGGCTACACCTTC. As protein: CASSQSSGAGGYTF.

The chain employs TRBV27 and TRBJ2-1; TRBD2 matches 11 bases. J lost 4 bases, V lost 6 bases, and 8 bases had no gene match. Germline assignment: CDR1 MNHEY and CDR2 SMNVEV (reference sequence). This CDR3 is 16 amino acids long. CDR3 protein: CASSRGTSGTYNEQFF. CDR3 bases: TGTGCCAGCAGCCGAGGGACTAGCGGAACTTACAATGAGCAGTTCTTC.

The gene calls are TRBV11-3 and TRBJ2-5; TRBD1 matches 10 bases. Germline CDR1 and CDR2: SGHNT and YENEEA. The CDR3 has 15 amino acids. V was pared by 5 bases and J by 7 bases, with 10 bases of the junction left unmatched. The CDR3 nucleotides read TGTGCCAGCAGCCCCGGGACAGGGGCCGGTGGGACCCAGTACTTC. Translation gives CASSPGTGAGGTQYF.

This clonotype was seen only a few times. The chain combines TRBV7-6 with TRBJ2-7, with 7 nucleotides matching TRBD1. Trimming took 5 bases from V and 4 from J; bases not matched to a gene: 17. This CDR3 comprises 17 residues. In germline, CDR1 is SGHVS, CDR2 FNYEAQ. The CDR3 region is CASSPLSVGTVIYEQYF. The CDR3 coding sequence is TGTGCCAGCAGCCCACTGTCCGTCGGGACAGTGATATACGAGCAGTACTTC.

This clonotype was observed a handful of times. This chain links TRBV29-1 with TRBJ2-3; D may be TRBD1 (5 bases). The germline V gene has CDR1 SQVTM and CDR2 ANQGSEA. V dropped 7 bases and J dropped 3 bases, with 14 bases sitting between them. CDR3 size: 13 residues. In DNA form, the CDR3 reads TGCAGCGCTCTGATGGGGCGGACAGATACGCAGTATTTT. It translates to CSALMGRTDTQYF.

This clonotype occurred a few times. The rearrangement joins TRBV25-1 to TRBJ2-3, with D unclear. Trimming shortened V by 6 bases and J by 0 bases, and 10 bases separated the two germline ends. Germline CDR1 MGHDK, CDR2 SYGVNS. This CDR3 comprises 14 residues. Here the CDR3 reads CASRPMISTDTQYF. The CDR3 nucleotides are TGTGCCAGCAGGCCAATGATTAGCACAGATACGCAGTATTTT.

This clonotype appeared a few times. The chain recombines TRBV20-1 with TRBJ1-1, with D perhaps TRBD1 (6 bases). The V end lost 2 bases, the J end lost 5 bases, and 9 bases lay between the germline ends. The germline CDR1 and CDR2 sequences are DFQATT and SNEGSKA (reference sequence). This CDR3 spans 12 amino acids. This chain's CDR3 is CSARSGVTEAFF. CDR3 bases: TGCAGTGCTAGATCAGGGGTTACTGAAGCTTTCTTT.

This chain joins TRBV21-1 and TRBJ2-7; the D call of TRBD1 is as the table states it, not checked on the DNA. TRBV21-1 is a pseudogene. The CDR3 is 14 residues long. The DNA of the CDR3 is TGTGCCAGCAGCCAAGGGACAGGGGGCTGGGAGCAGTACTTC. Translating it yields CASSQGTGGWEQYF.

CDR3 DNA: TGTGCCAGCAGCTTAGTGGGTGAGGACGAGCAGTACTTC. It encodes CASSLVGEDEQYF. The V gene is TRBV7-9, the J gene TRBJ2-7; D is undetermined. From germline, CDR1 is SEHNR and CDR2 FQNEAQ (reference sequence). The V end lost 1 base, the J end lost 5 bases, and 9 bases lay between the germline ends. This CDR3 is 13 amino acids long.

In this sample, this clonotype turned up a few times. V gene TRBV30 combines with J gene TRBJ2-6; 7 bases map to TRBD1. CDR1 and CDR2 (germline): GTSNPN, SVGIG (reference sequence). J was trimmed by 2 bases and V by 3 bases; bases with no gene match: 4. This CDR3 comprises 15 residues. CDR3 protein: CAWRVTGAGANVLTF. The CDR3, as DNA: TGTGCCTGGAGAGTAACAGGGGCTGGGGCCAACGTCCTGACTTTC. The full variable domain, with the rest looked up from reference TRBV30 and TRBJ2-6, is SQTIHQWPATLVQPVGSPLSLECTVEGTSNPNLYWYRQAAGRGLQLLFYSVGIGQISSEVPQNLSASRPQDRQFILSSKKLLLSDSGFYLCAWRVTGAGANVLTFGAGSRLTVL.

The chain is built from TRBV24-1 and TRBJ1-2; D unclear. V was shortened by 5 bases and J by 4 bases, with 10 bases between the two germline ends. The CDR3 has 13 amino acids. Germline V gives CDR1 KGHDR, CDR2 SFDVKD. The CDR3 region has the DNA TGTGCCACCAGTGCCGTGGACGGCTATGGCTACACCTTC. It codes for CATSAVDGYGYTF.

V usage is TRBV19 and J usage is TRBJ2-2; D unresolved. Trimming shortened V by 3 bases and J by 7 bases, and 12 bases separated the two germline ends. Looked up from germline, CDR1 is LNHDA and CDR2 is SQIVND (reference sequence). CDR3 length: 14 residues. CDR3 nucleotide sequence: TGTGCCAGTAGTATGGAGAAAGGGTTCGGGGAGCTGTTTTTT. Protein sequence: CASSMEKGFGELFF.

The chain links TRBV15 to TRBJ2-7; perhaps D is TRBD1 or TRBD2 (5 bases each). The V gene's germline CDR1 is LNHNV and CDR2 YYDKDF (reference sequence). The CDR3 totals 14 residues. V lost 5 bases and J 10 bases, leaving 21 bases between the germline ends. As DNA, the CDR3 is TGTGCCACCAGCGAAACCGGGACCCACCCCAATCAGTACTTC. It codes for CATSETGTHPNQYF.

The chain links TRBV20-1 to TRBJ2-3, with 8 bases matching TRBD2. Germline V lookup: CDR1 DFQATT, CDR2 SNEGSKA (reference sequence). This CDR3 spans 17 amino acids. With 4 bases clipped from V and 4 bases from J, the junction kept 16 bases outside the gene matches. CDR3 sequence reads: CSATREGSGVLSDTQYF. CDR3 nucleotide sequence: TGCAGTGCTACCCGAGAGGGTAGCGGGGTCTTATCAGATACGCAGTATTTT.

This clonotype has a count of ten or more. This chain joins TRBV5-1 and TRBJ2-5; D not certain. Trimming shortened V by 1 base and J by 2 bases, and 6 bases separated the two germline ends. CDR3 length: 13 residues. Germline CDR1 SGHRS, CDR2 YFSETQ. Here the CDR3 DNA reads TGCGCCAGCAGCTTGAACGGGCAAGAGACCCAGTACTTC. Its protein product is CASSLNGQETQYF.

This clonotype was counted a few times. CDR3 sequence reads: CASSGDRGPDTQYF. CDR3 sequence (DNA): TGTGCCAGCAGTGGAGACAGGGGCCCAGATACGCAGTATTTT. The V call is TRBV12-3 or TRBV12-4, the J call TRBJ2-3; 8 nucleotides agree with TRBD1. The CDR3 runs to 14 residues. The V gene end was trimmed by 5 bases and the J gene end by 4 bases; junction bases not matched to a gene: 5.

This clonotype was counted only a few times. The chain has TRBV27 and TRBJ2-3; a weak D match, TRBD2 (6 bases). This CDR3 has 15 residues. Trimming left V 2 bases short and J 1 base short, with 10 bases between. Germline V gene data show CDR1 as MNHEY and CDR2 as SMNVEV (reference sequence). CDR3 sequence (DNA): TGTGCCAGCAGTTTAAGGTGGGGGGGCACAGATACGCAGTATTTT. This gives the protein CASSLRWGGTDTQYF.

This clonotype was picked up a small number of times. The rearrangement joins TRBV28 to TRBJ1-3; D is perhaps TRBD1 (6 bases). V was cut by 8 bases and J by 3 bases, with 14 bases left in between. This CDR3 contains 14 residues. The germline V gene has CDR1 MDHEN and CDR2 SYDVKM. The CDR3 coding sequence is TGTGCCAGCGTACAGGGAGGCAGTGGAAACACCATATATTTT. It yields the protein CASVQGGSGNTIYF.

The J gene is TRBJ2-7, the V gene TRBV11-3, with 7 bases that match TRBD2. The CDR3 consists of 15 residues. The germline CDR1 and CDR2 sequences are SGHNT and YENEEA. Trimming at V came to 1 base and at J to 0 bases, leaving 3 bases not matched to a gene. CDR3 nucleotide sequence: TGTGCCAGCAGCTTAGCTAGCGGAGACTCCTACGAGCAGTACTTC. Translated, it gives CASSLASGDSYEQYF.

The chain carries TRBV7-2 and TRBJ2-3; D is uncertain. This CDR3 contains 13 residues. V lost 3 bases and J 4 bases, leaving 8 bases between the germline ends. The germline V gene encodes CDR1 SGHTA and CDR2 FQGNSA. CDR3 amino acids: CASSFWQADTQYF. CDR3 DNA: TGTGCCAGCAGCTTCTGGCAAGCAGATACGCAGTATTTT.

DNA for the CDR3: TGTGCCAGCAATCTTAGCGGACACGGGGAGCTGTTTTTT. Protein sequence: CASNLSGHGELFF. The chain uses TRBV12-3 or TRBV12-4 and TRBJ2-2, with TRBD2 as a possible D gene (6 bases). The V gene lost 7 bases and the J gene lost 7 bases, with 13 bases spanning the gap. There are 13 residues in the CDR3.

The V call is TRBV12-3 or TRBV12-4, the J call TRBJ2-7, with unresolved D. The CDR3 has 14 residues. V gave up 4 bases and J gave up 1 base, with 11 bases separating them. The CDR3 sequence is CASSWWSLSYEQYF. The DNA for the CDR3 is TGTGCCAGCAGTTGGTGGTCGTTGTCCTACGAGCAGTACTTC.

This clonotype has only a few counts. CDR3 DNA: TGTGCCAGCAGGGAGTTGGGGGGAAGGAGCACTGAAGCTTTCTTT. Translated, it gives CASRELGGRSTEAFF. V gene TRBV6-2 or TRBV6-3 combines with J gene TRBJ1-1; weak D call: TRBD1 (5 bases). Germline-derived CDR1 and CDR2 are MNHEY and SVGEGT. The CDR3 contains 15 residues. V was cut by 6 bases and J by 4 bases, with 18 bases left in between.

V gene TRBV20-1 combines with J gene TRBJ2-3; tentatively, D is TRBD1 or TRBD2 (6 bases each). In germline, CDR1 is DFQATT, CDR2 SNEGSKA (reference sequence). Deletions cut 4 bases from V and 0 bases from J, with 14 bases between. The CDR3 spans 15 residues. Here the CDR3 reads CSAITRGPSTDTQYF. The CDR3 DNA reads as TGCAGTGCTATCACCCGGGGGCCTAGCACAGATACGCAGTATTTT.